Presented here are 13 T cell receptor beta chains from one specimen sequenced in a study of radiation and T cells in renal cell carcinoma. Time point denoted: blood 4 weeks post-SBRT, at nephrectomy. As to treatment: 15 Gy SBRT to primary tumor, nephrectomy 4 weeks later. Some clones are missing from TCRdb's copy, which holds only in-frame ones; the method was immunoSEQ multiplex PCR. This table has tens of thousands of clones, about 85% appearing once. This material consisted of blood, taken from a patient whose treatment included radiotherapy and nephrectomy. The receptors stem from a man aged 55-75 years with renal cell carcinoma.

The chain carries TRBV9 and TRBJ2-5; D not resolved. The DNA end is a closer match to TRBJ2-7, so the J assignment may be wrong. Germline assignment: CDR1 SGDLS and CDR2 YYNGEE. The CDR3 loop spans 14 amino acids. This CDR3 reads CASSRIGTSYEQYF. In DNA form, the CDR3 reads TGTGCCAGCAGTAGAATTGGCACCTCCTACGAGCAGTACTTC.

The chain combines TRBV18 with TRBJ2-1, with D perhaps TRBD2 (5 bases). The germline V and J ends were trimmed by 3 bases and 1 base, with 10 bases remaining between them. The CDR3 runs to 15 residues. Germline CDR1 is KGHSH and CDR2 is LQKENI. In DNA, the CDR3 is TGTGCCAGCTCACCCAACCAGCGGTCCTACAATGAGCAGTTCTTC. This translates into CASSPNQRSYNEQFF.

This chain links TRBV7-2 with TRBJ2-3; 12 nucleotides match TRBD2. The V and J ends lost 5 bases and 5 bases, in that order; junction bases with no gene match: 2. CDR1 and CDR2 (germline): SGHTA, FQGNSA. CDR3 length equals 14 residues. In nucleotides, the CDR3 is TGTGCCAGCAGCCCGACTAGCGGGAGAGATACGCAGTATTTT. Amino acids: CASSPTSGRDTQYF.

The J gene is TRBJ1-2, the V gene TRBV2; possible D gene TRBD1, 5 bases. This CDR3 spans 13 amino acids. V was shortened by 7 bases and J by 6 bases, with 15 bases between the two germline ends. Germline CDR1 reads SNHLY; CDR2 reads FYNNEI. CDR3 bases: TGTGCCAGCACCCCACGGGGGGGAAATGGCTACACCTTC. Protein sequence: CASTPRGGNGYTF. Full variable domain (rest looked up from reference TRBV2 and TRBJ1-2): EPEVTQTPSHQVTQMGQEVILRCVPISNHLYFYWYRQILGQKVEFLVSFYNNEISEKSEIFDDQFSVERPDGSNFTLKIRSTKLEDSAMYFCASTPRGGNGYTFGSGTRLTVV.

This clone came up once. This chain links TRBV6-6 with TRBJ2-7; D is undetermined. V was trimmed by 4 bases and J by 3 bases, leaving 4 bases between them. The germline CDR1 and CDR2 sequences are MNHNY and SVGAGI (reference sequence). This CDR3 is built from 11 residues. The CDR3 loop is CASSFGYEQYF. The CDR3 coding sequence is TGTGCCAGCAGTTTCGGCTACGAGCAGTACTTC.

This rearrangement joins TRBV6-1 to TRBJ2-3, with 13 bases lining up with TRBD2. This CDR3 is 14 amino acids long. Germline V lookup: CDR1 MNHNS, CDR2 SASEGT. The trim removed 6 bases at V and 7 bases at J, leaving 4 bases unmatched. CDR3 protein: CASRRLAGGYTQYF. Written as DNA, the CDR3 is TGTGCCAGCAGAAGACTAGCGGGAGGTTATACGCAGTATTTT.

Points on this clone: Since a much larger clone is just one base distant, this may be a read error. Other DNA sequences in this specimen translate into the identical CDR3. The chain is built from TRBV5-6 and TRBJ1-1; D is undetermined. The V gene's germline CDR1 is SGHDT and CDR2 YYEEEE. The CDR3 contains 12 residues. The CDR3 region is CASSLRGTEAFF. The CDR3 region has the DNA TGTGCCAGCAGCTTGCGTGGAACTGAAGCCTTCTTT.

The V call is TRBV27, the J call TRBJ1-5; 7 nucleotides match TRBD1. V shed 4 bases and J 7 bases; nucleotides not matched to a gene: 4. CDR1 is MNHEY, CDR2 SMNVEV, per germline (reference sequence). This CDR3 region has 13 residues. CDR3 in amino acids: CASSYDREQPQHF. The CDR3 DNA reads as TGTGCCAGCAGTTACGACAGGGAACAGCCCCAGCATTTT.

This clone was seen just once. This chain uses TRBV19 with TRBJ1-4; tentatively, D is TRBD1 (6 bases). V gave up 5 bases and J gave up 2 bases, with 18 bases separating them. The V gene's germline CDR1 is LNHDA and CDR2 SQIVND (reference sequence). The CDR3 is made up of 17 amino acids. CDR3 DNA sequence: TGTGCCAGTAGTGAAATCCGGGGGGCTGGTACTAATGAAAAACTGTTTTTT. Translation gives CASSEIRGAGTNEKLFF.

The chain combines TRBV5-4 with TRBJ2-1; D ambiguous. Between the trimmed V and J ends, which lost 0 bases and 0 bases, there was a span of 7 bases. CDR1 is SGHNT and CDR2 is YYREEE in the germline V gene (reference sequence). CDR3 length equals 15 residues. The CDR3 here is CASSLEAVSYNEQFF. The CDR3 DNA reads TGTGCCAGCAGCTTGGAGGCTGTCTCCTACAATGAGCAGTTCTTC.

The V gene is TRBV18, the J gene TRBJ2-7, with D hard to call. V lost 2 bases and J 3 bases, leaving 11 bases between the germline ends. The CDR3 extends over 14 amino acids. Germline CDR1 reads KGHSH; CDR2 reads LQKENI. DNA of the CDR3: TGTGCCAGCTCACCAAGACAAATGATCTACGAGCAGTACTTC. Amino acid sequence: CASSPRQMIYEQYF.

The V and J genes are TRBV7-9 and TRBJ2-7, with TRBD1 matching over 8 bases. The ends lost 7 bases at V and 6 bases at J; junction bases unmatched: 11. CDR1 SEHNR and CDR2 FQNEAQ come from the germline V gene (reference sequence). CDR3 length: 14 amino acids. CDR3 nucleotides: TGTGCCAGCACCGCCGGGACAGGAGAAAGCGAGCAGTACTTC. Amino acid sequence: CASTAGTGESEQYF.

The chain employs TRBV5-1 and TRBJ2-6; D possibly corresponds to TRBD1 (6 bases). Trimming shortened V by 6 bases and J by 2 bases, and 18 bases separated the two germline ends. The germline V gene has CDR1 SGHRS and CDR2 YFSETQ. The CDR3 contains 17 residues. The CDR3: CASNPDQGPPGANVLTF. Here the CDR3 DNA reads TGCGCCAGCAATCCGGACCAGGGGCCCCCTGGGGCCAACGTCCTGACTTTC.